This T cell receptor (beta chain) was profiled in a study of blood T cell repertoires in COVID-19. Trimming removed 8 bases from V and 6 bases from J, with 26 bases in between. CDR1 is MNHEY and CDR2 is SMNVEV in the germline V gene (reference sequence). CDR3 length: 16 residues. Original analysis: Reference gene primer amplification gave estimated nucleated cell counts. The method was immunoSEQ multiplex PCR; TCRdb's version includes in-frame clones alone and lacks a portion of them. V, J and clone size reflect that table, while D and trimming were determined from the DNA. The sample consists of under 250,000 clones, 87% of them appearing once.

The sample consisted of PBMCs or T cells enriched from blood (not recorded which). This sequence originates from a woman aged 25-40 years with acute COVID-19. The chain combines TRBV27 with TRBJ2-7; tentative D call: TRBD2 (5 bases). As DNA, the CDR3 is TGTGCCAGCGGAAAGGCTACCGGGAATGGGATTTCCGAGCAGTACTTC. Its translation: CASGKATGNGISEQYF.